This is a list of T cell receptor beta chains from one sample in a study of radiation and T cells in renal cell carcinoma. The method was immunoSEQ multiplex PCR; TCRdb's version includes in-frame clones alone and lacks a portion of them. The sample has about 24,000 clones; nearly 55% are singletons. The sample in question was tumor tissue, obtained from a patient whose treatment was nephrectomy without radiotherapy. These receptors originate from a human donor with renal cell carcinoma. The CDR3 runs from the conserved cysteine through the conserved F or W. The order of the fields is J gene, V gene, CDR3 protein.

TRBJ1-2 | TRBV4-1 | CASSRREQGRQIHGYTF
TRBJ2-5 | TRBV4-3 | CASSPGTGVEQTQYF
TRBJ2-3 | TRBV6-1 | CASSGGLGNTQYF
TRBJ2-3 | TRBV27 | CASSPNTDTQYF
TRBJ2-5 | TRBV5-6 | CASSNLAGGFQETQYF
TRBJ2-5 | TRBV12-5 | CASRGQGIETQYF
TRBJ2-7 | TRBV6-5 | CASSYSMNRRAYEQYF
TRBJ1-1 | TRBV5-1 | CASSEGRRTPEAFF
TRBJ1-2 | TRBV19 | CASSIEGRVYGYTF
TRBJ2-7 | TRBV6-6 | CASSYEGTGHYEQYF
TRBJ2-2 | TRBV7-2 | CASSRRLAGGIGELFF
TRBJ2-2 | TRBV9 | CASSVEATNTGELFF
TRBJ1-5 | TRBV18 | CASSRDLGAYNQPQHF
TRBJ2-7 | TRBV19 | CASSIVGGVSYEQYF
TRBJ1-2 | TRBV5-8 | CASSLPRGGTYGYTF
TRBJ2-2 | TRBV5-1 | CASSHRTSMNTGELFF
TRBJ2-6 | TRBV9 | CASSPGPVVGANVLTF
TRBJ2-3 | TRBV7-9 | CASSQAGGLRSPDTQYF
TRBJ2-7 | TRBV27 | CASSLEAAASYEQYF
TRBJ1-1 | TRBV4-3 | CASSPRVGRMNTEAFF
TRBJ1-5 | TRBV6-5 | CASGKDIRGNQPQHF
TRBJ1-3 | TRBV7-8 | CASSPTRGHTIYF
TRBJ1-3 | TRBV5-6 | CASSRSGNTIYF
TRBJ2-7 | TRBV2 | CASSEGGTATYEQYF